This T cell receptor beta chain emerged from a study of T cells after yellow fever vaccination. Notes on the study in general: Primary-vaccination clones mostly resurfaced post-booster (approximately 96% CD4, 75% to 90% CD8).

TCRdb used MiXCR to reprocess the 5' RACE reads, holding one entry per CDR3 protein. The profile shows roughly 330,000 distinct CDR3 sequences, roughly 4.3% of them singletons. A remark on this clonotype: Its target is unknown.

V dropped 4 bases and J dropped 8 bases, with 10 bases sitting between them. The CDR3 has 12 amino acids. The germline gives CDR1 SNHLY, CDR2 FYNNEI. This receptor was obtained from a man between 18 and 35 years old who received the YFV17D yellow fever vaccine. The sample here was PBMCs, taken 5 days after the yellow fever booster vaccination. The V and J genes are TRBV2 and TRBJ2-3; D is possibly TRBD2 (6 bases). The CDR3 sequence: CASSGEVGTQYF. The CDR3 DNA sequence: TGTGCCAGCAGTGGGGAGGTCGGTACGCAGTATTTT.